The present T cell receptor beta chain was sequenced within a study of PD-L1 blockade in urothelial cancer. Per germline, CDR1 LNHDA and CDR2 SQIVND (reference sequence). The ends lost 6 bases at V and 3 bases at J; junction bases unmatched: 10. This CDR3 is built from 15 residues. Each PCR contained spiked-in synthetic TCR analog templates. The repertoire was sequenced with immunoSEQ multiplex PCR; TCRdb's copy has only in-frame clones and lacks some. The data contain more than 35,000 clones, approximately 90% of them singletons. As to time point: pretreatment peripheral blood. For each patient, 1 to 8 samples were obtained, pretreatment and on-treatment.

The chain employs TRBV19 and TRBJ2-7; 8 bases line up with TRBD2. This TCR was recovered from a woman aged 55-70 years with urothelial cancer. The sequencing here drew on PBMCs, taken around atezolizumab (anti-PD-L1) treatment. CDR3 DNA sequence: TGTGCCAGTAGGTCGGGACTAGGTTCTTTCTACGAGCAGTACTTC. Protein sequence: CASRSGLGSFYEQYF.